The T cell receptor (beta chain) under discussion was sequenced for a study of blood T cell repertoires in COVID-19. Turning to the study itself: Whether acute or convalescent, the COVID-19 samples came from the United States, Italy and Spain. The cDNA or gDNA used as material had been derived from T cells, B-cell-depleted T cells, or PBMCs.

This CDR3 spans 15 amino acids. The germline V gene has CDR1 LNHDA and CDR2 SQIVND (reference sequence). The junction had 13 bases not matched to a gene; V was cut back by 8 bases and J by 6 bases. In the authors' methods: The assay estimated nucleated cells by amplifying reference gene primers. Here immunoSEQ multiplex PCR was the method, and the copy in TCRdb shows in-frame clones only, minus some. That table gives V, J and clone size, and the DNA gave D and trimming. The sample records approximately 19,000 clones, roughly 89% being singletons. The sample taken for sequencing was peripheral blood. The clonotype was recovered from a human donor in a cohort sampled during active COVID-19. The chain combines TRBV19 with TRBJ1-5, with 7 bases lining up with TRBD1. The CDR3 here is CASRRDRDGGQPQHF. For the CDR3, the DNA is TGTGCCAGTCGACGCGACAGGGACGGGGGTCAGCCCCAGCATTTT.